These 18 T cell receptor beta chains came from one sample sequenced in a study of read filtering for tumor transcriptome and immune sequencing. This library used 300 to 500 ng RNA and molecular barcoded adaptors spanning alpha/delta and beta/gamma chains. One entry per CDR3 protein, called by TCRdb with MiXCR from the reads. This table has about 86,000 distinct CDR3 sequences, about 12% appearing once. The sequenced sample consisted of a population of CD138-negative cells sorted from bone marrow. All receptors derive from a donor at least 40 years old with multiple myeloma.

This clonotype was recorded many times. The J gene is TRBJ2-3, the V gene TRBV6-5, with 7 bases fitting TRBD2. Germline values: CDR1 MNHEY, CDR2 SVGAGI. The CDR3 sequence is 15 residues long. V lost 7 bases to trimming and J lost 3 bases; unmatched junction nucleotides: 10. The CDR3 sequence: CASKLGTTSTDTQYF. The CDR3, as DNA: TGTGCCAGCAAACTCGGGACTACATCAACAGATACGCAGTATTTT.

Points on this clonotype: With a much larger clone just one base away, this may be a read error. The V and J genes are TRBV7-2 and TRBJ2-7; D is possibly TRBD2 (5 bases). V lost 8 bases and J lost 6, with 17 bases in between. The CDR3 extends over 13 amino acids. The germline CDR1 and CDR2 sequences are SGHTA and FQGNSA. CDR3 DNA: TGTGCCAGCGGCCTGGTAATACGGGGCGAGCAGTACTTC. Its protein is CASGLVIRGEQYF.

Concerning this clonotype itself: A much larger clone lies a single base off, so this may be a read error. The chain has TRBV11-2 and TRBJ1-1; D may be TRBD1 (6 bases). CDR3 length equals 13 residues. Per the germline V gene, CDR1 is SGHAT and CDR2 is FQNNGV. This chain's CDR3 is CTSSGRGATEAFF. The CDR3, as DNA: TGTACCAGCAGCGGCCGGGGGGCCACTGAAGCTTTCTTT. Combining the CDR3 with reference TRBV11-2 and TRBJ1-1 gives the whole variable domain EAGVAQSPRYKIIEKRQSVAFWCNPISGHATLYWYQQILGQGPKLLIQFQNNGVVDDSQLPKDRFSAERLKGVDSTLKIQPAKLEDSAVYLCTSSGRGATEAFFGQGTRLTVV.

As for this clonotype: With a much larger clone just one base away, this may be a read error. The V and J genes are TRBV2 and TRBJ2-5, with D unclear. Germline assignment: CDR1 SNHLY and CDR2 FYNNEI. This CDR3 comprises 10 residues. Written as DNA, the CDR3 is TGTGCCAGCAGGGAAGAGACCCTGTACTTC. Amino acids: CASREETLYF. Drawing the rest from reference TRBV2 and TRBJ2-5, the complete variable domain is EPEVTQTPSHQVTQMGQEVILRCVPISNHLYFYWYRQILGQKVEFLVSFYNNEISEKSEIFDDQFSVERPDGSNFTLKIRSTKLEDSAMYFCASREETLYFGPGTRLLVL.

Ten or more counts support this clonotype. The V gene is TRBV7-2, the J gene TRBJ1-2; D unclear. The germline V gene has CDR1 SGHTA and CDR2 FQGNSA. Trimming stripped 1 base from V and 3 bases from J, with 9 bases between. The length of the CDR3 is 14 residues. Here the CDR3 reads CASSLVTQYYGYTF. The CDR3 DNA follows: TGTGCCAGCAGCTTAGTAACCCAATACTATGGCTACACCTTC.

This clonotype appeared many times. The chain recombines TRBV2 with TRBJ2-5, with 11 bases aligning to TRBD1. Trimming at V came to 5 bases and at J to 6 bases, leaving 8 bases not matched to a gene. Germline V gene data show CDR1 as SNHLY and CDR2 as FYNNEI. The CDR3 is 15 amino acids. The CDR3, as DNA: TGTGCCAGCAGTTCACCGGGACAGGGGGTTCAGACCCAGTACTTC. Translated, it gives CASSSPGQGVQTQYF.

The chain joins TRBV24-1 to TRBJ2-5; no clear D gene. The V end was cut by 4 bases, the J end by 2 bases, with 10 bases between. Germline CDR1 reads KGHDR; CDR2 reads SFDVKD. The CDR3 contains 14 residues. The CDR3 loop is CATSESAGQETQYF. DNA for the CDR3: TGTGCCACCAGTGAGTCGGCAGGTCAAGAGACCCAGTACTTC.

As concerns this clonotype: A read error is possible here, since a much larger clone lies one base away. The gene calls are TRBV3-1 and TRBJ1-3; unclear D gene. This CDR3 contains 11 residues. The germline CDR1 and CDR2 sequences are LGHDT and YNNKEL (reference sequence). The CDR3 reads CASSQENAIYF. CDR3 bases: TGTGCCAGCAGCCAAGAAAACGCCATATATTTT.

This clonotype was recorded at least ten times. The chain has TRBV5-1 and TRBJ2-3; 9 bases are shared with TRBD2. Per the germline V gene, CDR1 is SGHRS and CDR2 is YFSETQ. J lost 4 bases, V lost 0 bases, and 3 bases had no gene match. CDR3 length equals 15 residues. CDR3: CASSLAIAGADTQYF. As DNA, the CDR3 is TGCGCCAGCAGCTTGGCCATAGCGGGAGCAGATACGCAGTATTTT.

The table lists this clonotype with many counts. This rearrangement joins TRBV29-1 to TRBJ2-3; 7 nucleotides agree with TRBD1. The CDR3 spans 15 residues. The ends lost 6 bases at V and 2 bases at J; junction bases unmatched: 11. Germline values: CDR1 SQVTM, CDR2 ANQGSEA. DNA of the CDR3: TGCAGCGTCCGAGAGGGGGCCCATAACACAGATACGCAGTATTTT. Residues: CSVREGAHNTDTQYF.

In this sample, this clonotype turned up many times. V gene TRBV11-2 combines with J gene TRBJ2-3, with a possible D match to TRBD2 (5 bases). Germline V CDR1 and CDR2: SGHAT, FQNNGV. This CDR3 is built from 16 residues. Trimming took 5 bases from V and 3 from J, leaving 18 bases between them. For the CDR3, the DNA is TGTGCCAGCAGCCGACCTTTGGGGAGTGCGACAGATACGCAGTATTTT. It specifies CASSRPLGSATDTQYF.

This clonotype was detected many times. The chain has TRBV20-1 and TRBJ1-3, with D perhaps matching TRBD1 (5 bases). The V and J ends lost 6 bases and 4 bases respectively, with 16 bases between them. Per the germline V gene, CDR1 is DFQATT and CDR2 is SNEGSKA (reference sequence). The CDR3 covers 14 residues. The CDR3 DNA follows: TGCAGTGCCACCTCAGGGACGGGAGGAAACACCATATATTTT. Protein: CSATSGTGGNTIYF.

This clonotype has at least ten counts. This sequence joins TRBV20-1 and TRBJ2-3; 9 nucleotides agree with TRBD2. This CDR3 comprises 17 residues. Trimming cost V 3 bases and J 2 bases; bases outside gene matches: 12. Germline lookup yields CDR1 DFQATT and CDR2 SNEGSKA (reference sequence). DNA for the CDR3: TGCAGTGCTAGGCCCTTTAGCGGGAGATCGTACACAGATACGCAGTATTTT. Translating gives CSARPFSGRSYTDTQYF.

The CDR3 DNA reads as TGTGCCAGCAGCTCGAGGTCGGACAGGTCAACACACTACGAGCAGTACTTC. It encodes CASSSRSDRSTHYEQYF. The chain uses TRBV11-2 and TRBJ2-7, with TRBD1 matching over 7 bases. Trimming took 4 bases from V and 3 from J; bases not matched to a gene: 15. Germline V gene data show CDR1 as SGHAT and CDR2 as FQNNGV. CDR3 size: 17 residues.

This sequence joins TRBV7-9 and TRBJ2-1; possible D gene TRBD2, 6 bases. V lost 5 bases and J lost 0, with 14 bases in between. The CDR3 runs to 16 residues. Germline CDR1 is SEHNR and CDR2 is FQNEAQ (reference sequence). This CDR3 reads CASSLEGRPSYNEQFF. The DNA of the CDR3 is TGTGCCAGCAGCCTAGAAGGGAGGCCCTCCTACAATGAGCAGTTCTTC.

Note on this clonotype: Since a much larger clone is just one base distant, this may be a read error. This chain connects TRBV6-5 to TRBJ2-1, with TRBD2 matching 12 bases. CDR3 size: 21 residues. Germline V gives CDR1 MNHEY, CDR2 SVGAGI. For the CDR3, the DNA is TGTGCCAGCAGTTACGGGCAGCGGGGCGGCGATAGGACTAGCGGGACCGGTGAGCAGCTCTTC. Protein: CASSYGQRGGDRTSGTGEQLF.

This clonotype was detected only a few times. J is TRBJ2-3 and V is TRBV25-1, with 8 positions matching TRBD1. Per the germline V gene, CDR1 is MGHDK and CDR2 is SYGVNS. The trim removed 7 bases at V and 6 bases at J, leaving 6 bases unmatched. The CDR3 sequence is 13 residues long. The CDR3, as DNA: TGTGCCAGCATCCCAGGGGGCGGCGATACGCAGTATTTT. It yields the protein CASIPGGGDTQYF.

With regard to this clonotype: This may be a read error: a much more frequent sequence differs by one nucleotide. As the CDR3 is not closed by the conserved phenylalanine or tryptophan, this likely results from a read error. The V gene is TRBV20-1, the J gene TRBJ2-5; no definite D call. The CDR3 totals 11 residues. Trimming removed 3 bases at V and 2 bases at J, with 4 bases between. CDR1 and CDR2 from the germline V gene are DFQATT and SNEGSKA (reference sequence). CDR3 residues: CSASQQETQYC. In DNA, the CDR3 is TGCAGTGCTAGTCAGCAAGAGACCCAGTACTGC.